One sample yielded the 21 T cell receptor beta chains listed below, sequenced in a study of shared clonotypes between healthy human individuals. Method: immunoSEQ multiplex PCR; TCRdb's copy keeps in-frame clones and lacks some. The table shows 1.6 million or so clones, with approximately 96% occurring only once. Sequencing used naive CD4+ T cells sorted from blood. The subset denotes: CD45RA+ positively selected. These receptors came from a young man in good health.

Written as DNA, the CDR3 is TGTGCCAGCAGCAACAGGGGGTTCGACGAGCAGTACTTC. This sequence encodes CASSNRGFDEQYF. This chain connects TRBV7-6 to TRBJ2-7, with 8 bases matching TRBD1. This CDR3 is built from 13 residues. With 5 bases clipped from V and 5 bases from J, the junction kept 5 bases outside the gene matches. The V gene's germline CDR1 is SGHVS and CDR2 FNYEAQ.

The chain uses TRBV5-1 and TRBJ1-4; 10 positions match TRBD1. CDR1 and CDR2 from the germline V gene are SGHRS and YFSETQ. CDR3 length: 15 amino acids. Trimming at V came to 0 bases and at J to 8 bases, leaving 4 bases not matched to a gene. CDR3 DNA: TGCGCCAGCAGCTTGGGCCGGGACAGGGGAGAAAAACTGTTTTTT. Its translation is CASSLGRDRGEKLFF.

This chain uses TRBV4-1 with TRBJ2-3; D is perhaps TRBD2 (5 bases). Trimming took 1 base from V and 4 from J, leaving 9 bases between them. The V gene's germline CDR1 is MGHRA and CDR2 YSYEKL. The CDR3 contains 14 residues. Here the CDR3 DNA reads TGCGCCAGCAGCCAAGGACTAAGGGCAGATACGCAGTATTTT. This gives the protein CASSQGLRADTQYF.

With respect to this clone: A junction boundary mismatches the germline segment, possibly from a read error. CDR3 amino acids: CASRELPGLAVPETQYF. Here the CDR3 DNA reads TGCGCCAGCAGGGAGTTACCGGGACTAGCGGTACCTGAGACCCAGTACTTC. The chain combines TRBV10-2 with TRBJ2-5, with 11 bases matching TRBD2. Germline V CDR1 and CDR2: WSHSY, SAAADI. CDR3 length: 17 amino acids.

This sequence joins TRBV2 and TRBJ2-7; 9 bases are a match to TRBD1. CDR3 size: 15 residues. CDR1 SNHLY and CDR2 FYNNEI come from the germline V gene. V shed 6 bases, J shed 5 bases, and the junction held 11 bases outside the gene matches. CDR3 residues: CASRKGTGKWDEQYF. Written as DNA, the CDR3 is TGTGCCAGCAGGAAAGGGACAGGGAAGTGGGACGAGCAGTACTTC. The full variable domain, its missing parts supplied by reference TRBV2 and TRBJ2-7, is EPEVTQTPSHQVTQMGQEVILRCVPISNHLYFYWYRQILGQKVEFLVSFYNNEISEKSEIFDDQFSVERPDGSNFTLKIRSTKLEDSAMYFCASRKGTGKWDEQYFGPGTRLTVT.

V usage is TRBV6-1 and J usage is TRBJ2-1; unclear D gene. The V and J ends lost 6 bases and 2 bases respectively, with 8 bases between them. The CDR3 is 13 amino acids. CDR1 and CDR2 (germline): MNHNS, SASEGT. The CDR3 is CASSPLPYNEQFF. The CDR3 bases are TGTGCCAGCAGCCCACTACCCTACAATGAGCAGTTCTTC.

The chain employs TRBV9 and TRBJ2-7; D might be TRBD1 or TRBD2, each matching 5 bases. The germline CDR1 and CDR2 sequences are SGDLS and YYNGEE. CDR3 size: 16 residues. V lost 5 bases to trimming and J lost 4 bases, with 22 bases between them. CDR3 nucleotide sequence: TGTGCCAGCAGTCCCGGGACCTCAATGTCCCCTTACGAGCAGTACTTC. Residues: CASSPGTSMSPYEQYF.

J is TRBJ2-1 and V is TRBV18; 10 bases match TRBD2. Trimming at V came to 4 bases and at J to 5 bases, leaving 2 bases not matched to a gene. Germline V lookup: CDR1 KGHSH, CDR2 LQKENI. The CDR3 runs 14 residues. The DNA of the CDR3 is TGTGCCAGCTCACGCAGCGGGAGGGACAATGAGCAGTTCTTC. Translating gives CASSRSGRDNEQFF.

V gene TRBV4-2 combines with J gene TRBJ2-7; the match to TRBD2 covers 15 bases. This CDR3 has 19 residues. Germline V CDR1 and CDR2: LGHNA, YNFKEQ. V lost 0 bases to trimming and J lost 2 bases; unmatched junction nucleotides: 8. The CDR3: CASSQDPGLAGGGAYEQYF. CDR3 DNA sequence: TGTGCCAGCAGCCAAGATCCCGGACTAGCGGGAGGGGGGGCCTACGAGCAGTACTTC.

The rearrangement joins TRBV30 to TRBJ2-7; D uncertain. Germline assignment: CDR1 GTSNPN and CDR2 SVGIG (reference sequence). The CDR3 totals 16 residues. Trimming removed 0 bases from V and 0 bases from J, with 15 bases in between. The chain's CDR3 is CAWSVSQGLSSYEQYF. The CDR3 DNA sequence: TGTGCCTGGAGTGTATCCCAAGGGCTAAGCTCCTACGAGCAGTACTTC.

The chain carries TRBV5-6 and TRBJ1-2, with 8 bases aligning to TRBD1. V shed 1 base, J shed 4 bases, and the junction held 3 bases outside the gene matches. This CDR3 spans 14 amino acids. Germline values: CDR1 SGHDT, CDR2 YYEEEE. CDR3 loop: CASSLYGTGYGYTF. CDR3 nucleotides: TGTGCCAGCAGCTTGTACGGGACAGGCTATGGCTACACCTTC.

The genes are TRBV28 and TRBJ2-2; D may match TRBD1 or TRBD2 (5 bases each). Germline CDR1 reads MDHEN; CDR2 reads SYDVKM. The V and J ends lost 7 bases and 0 bases respectively, with 6 bases between them. This CDR3 comprises 13 residues. CDR3 amino acids: CASTGPNTGELFF. In nucleotides, the CDR3 is TGTGCCAGCACGGGGCCGAACACCGGGGAGCTGTTTTTT.

This rearrangement joins TRBV30 to TRBJ1-5, with D maybe TRBD1 (6 bases). Germline lookup yields CDR1 GTSNPN and CDR2 SVGIG (reference sequence). CDR3 length equals 13 residues. V lost 3 bases to trimming and J lost 3 bases, with 9 bases between them. CDR3 region: CAWRRDTNQPQHF. As DNA, the CDR3 is TGTGCCTGGAGGCGGGACACCAATCAGCCCCAGCATTTT. Based on the CDR3 plus reference TRBV30 and TRBJ1-5, the full variable domain is SQTIHQWPATLVQPVGSPLSLECTVEGTSNPNLYWYRQAAGRGLQLLFYSVGIGQISSEVPQNLSASRPQDRQFILSSKKLLLSDSGFYLCAWRRDTNQPQHFGDGTRLSIL.

The chain uses TRBV28 and TRBJ1-2; maybe TRBD1 (5 bases). Germline loops: CDR1 MDHEN, CDR2 SYDVKM. Trimming removed 1 base from V and 8 bases from J, with 14 bases in between. The CDR3 covers 14 residues. In DNA form, the CDR3 reads TGTGCCAGCAGTTTATTGGGGGAGAAGAGCGGCTACACCTTC. Translation gives CASSLLGEKSGYTF.

The chain joins TRBV18 to TRBJ2-7, with D unresolved. The V end lost 4 bases, the J end lost 1 base, and 8 bases lay between the germline ends. Germline V gene data show CDR1 as KGHSH and CDR2 as LQKENI. The CDR3 contains 13 residues. The CDR3 region has the DNA TGTGCCAGCTCACGTTTGGTTTCCTACGAGCAGTACTTC. It is translated as CASSRLVSYEQYF.

This chain joins TRBV6-5 and TRBJ1-2; D remains ambiguous. CDR1 and CDR2 (germline): MNHEY, SVGAGI. CDR3 length equals 14 residues. Trimming stripped 6 bases from V and 4 bases from J, with 15 bases between. CDR3 sequence: CASSNKGFTYGYTF. For the CDR3, the DNA is TGTGCCAGCAGCAACAAGGGATTCACCTATGGCTACACCTTC.

The chain employs TRBV28 and TRBJ2-1, with 7 bases fitting TRBD2. The V and J ends lost 7 bases and 4 bases, in that order; junction bases with no gene match: 10. Germline lookup yields CDR1 MDHEN and CDR2 SYDVKM. The CDR3 runs 15 residues. CDR3: CASNGGLAVYNEQFF. CDR3 in DNA: TGTGCCAGCAACGGCGGGCTAGCGGTATACAATGAGCAGTTCTTC. The full variable domain, with the rest looked up from reference TRBV28 and TRBJ2-1, is DVKVTQSSRYLVKRTGEKVFLECVQDMDHENMFWYRQDPGLGLRLIYFSYDVKMKEKGDIPEGYSVSREKKERFSLILESASTNQTSMYLCASNGGLAVYNEQFFGPGTRLTVL.

The rearrangement uses TRBV9 and TRBJ1-1, with unresolved D. This CDR3 comprises 14 residues. The germline V and J ends were trimmed by 4 bases and 1 base, with 11 bases remaining between them. Germline V gene data show CDR1 as SGDLS and CDR2 as YYNGEE. CDR3 sequence (DNA): TGTGCCAGCAGCTTCAGGTCGGGGAACACTGAAGCTTTCTTT. Protein sequence: CASSFRSGNTEAFF.

J is TRBJ2-7 and V is TRBV6-1, with D perhaps being TRBD1 or TRBD2 (5 bases each). This CDR3 spans 15 amino acids. Germline V gene sequence: CDR1 MNHNS, CDR2 SASEGT. Trimming shortened V by 3 bases and J by 4 bases, and 16 bases separated the two germline ends. Here the CDR3 reads CASSDSLGDVYEQYF. In DNA, the CDR3 is TGTGCCAGCAGTGATTCCTTAGGGGACGTGTACGAGCAGTACTTC.

This chain uses TRBV30 with TRBJ1-5; 11 bases map to TRBD1. J gave up 5 bases and V 4 bases, and 7 bases lay outside the gene matches. Germline V CDR1 and CDR2: GTSNPN, SVGIG (reference sequence). This CDR3 spans 15 amino acids. The CDR3 reads CAWNPPGQGDQPQHF. The CDR3 DNA follows: TGTGCCTGGAATCCACCGGGACAGGGGGATCAGCCCCAGCATTTT.

J is TRBJ1-1 and V is TRBV19; the D is unclear. CDR1 is LNHDA, CDR2 SQIVND, per germline (reference sequence). The CDR3 loop spans 14 amino acids. Trimming cost V 7 bases and J 6 bases, with 18 bases left between them. CDR3 nucleotide sequence: TGTGCCAGTAACCCGACGGCCAGATATGCTGAAGCTTTCTTT. Amino acid sequence: CASNPTARYAEAFF. Drawing the rest from reference TRBV19 and TRBJ1-1, the complete variable domain is DGGITQSPKYLFRKEGQNVTLSCEQNLNHDAMYWYRQDPGQGLRLIYYSQIVNDFQKGDIAEGYSVSREKKESFPLTVTSAQKNPTAFYLCASNPTARYAEAFFGQGTRLTVV.